A selection of T cell receptor beta chains follows, all from one sample in a study of blood T cell repertoires in COVID-19. Some clones are missing from TCRdb's copy, which holds only in-frame ones; the method was immunoSEQ multiplex PCR. The sample shows about 140,000 clones, about 88% of them seen only once. Sequencing input: peripheral blood. Receptors originate from a human donor with COVID-19, enrolled during active disease. The donor label of this sample is uncertain. Both conserved end residues are part of each CDR3. D genes are given only for firm matches. Clone size is stated in some rows and not others, as once, few, many or a class when expanded.

D	V	size	J	CDR3	DNA
-	TRBV6-1	-	TRBJ1-5	CASSDVYQPQHF	TGTGCCAGCAGTGATGTCTATCAGCCCCAGCATTTT
-	TRBV11-2	-	TRBJ2-1	CASSLGPRKEQFF	TGTGCCAGCAGCTTAGGGCCCAGGAAGGAGCAGTTCTTC
-	TRBV10-3	once	TRBJ1-3	CAISEGHGNTIYF	TGTGCCATCAGTGAGGGACACGGAAACACCATATATTTT
TRBD2	TRBV2	-	TRBJ2-7	CASSEIDLAGRHEQYF	TGTGCCAGCAGTGAGATTGATCTAGCGGGCCGGCACGAGCAGTACTTC
-	TRBV5-1	-	TRBJ2-1	CASSLDSEQFF	TGCGCCAGCAGCTTGGATAGTGAGCAGTTCTTC
-	TRBV27	-	TRBJ1-5	CASRQYSNQPQHF	TGTGCCAGCAGGCAGTATAGCAATCAGCCCCAGCATTTT
-	TRBV5-4	-	TRBJ2-5	CASSSPGGETQYF	TGTGCCAGCAGCTCGCCCGGGGGAGAGACCCAGTACTTC
-	TRBV21-1	-	TRBJ2-1	CASGTSVEASVLPQFF	TGTGCCAGCGGGACTAGCGTCGAGGCAAGCGTTTTGCCGCAGTTCTTC
TRBD1	TRBV4-1	-	TRBJ1-2	CASSRTGGDYGYTF	TGCGCCAGCAGCAGGACAGGGGGCGACTATGGCTACACCTTC
-	TRBV5-1	once	TRBJ2-5	CASSFGGRETQYF	TGCGCCAGCAGCTTCGGGGGAAGAGAGACCCAGTACTTC
-	TRBV4-1	-	TRBJ1-4	CASSQGVDTTNEKLFF	TGCGCCAGCAGCCAAGGCGTCGATACAACTAATGAAAAACTGTTTTTT
-	TRBV5-4	once	TRBJ2-2	CASSALENTGELFF	TGTGCCAGCAGCGCGTTAGAGAACACCGGGGAGCTGTTTTTT
-	TRBV6-5	once	TRBJ1-2	CASHLIGAGDGYTF	TGTGCCAGTCACTTAATCGGGGCGGGGGATGGCTACACCTTC
-	TRBV19	-	TRBJ2-1	CASRGYGGEQFF	TGTGCCAGCAGGGGTTATGGGGGTGAGCAGTTCTTC
TRBD1	TRBV25-1	-	TRBJ2-5	CASSGIGTGVQETQYF	TGTGCCAGCAGTGGGATAGGGACAGGGGTGCAAGAGACCCAGTACTTC
-	TRBV11-2	once	TRBJ1-4	CASSLTGSHEKLFF	TGTGCCAGCAGCTTAACGGGAAGCCATGAAAAACTGTTTTTT
TRBD1	TRBV7-3	-	TRBJ1-6	CASSLGTGYNSPLHF	TGTGCCAGCAGCTTAGGGACAGGATATAATTCACCCCTCCACTTT
-	TRBV5-4	once	TRBJ2-2	CASSFAQGLTGELFF	TGTGCCAGCAGCTTTGCTCAGGGTCTCACCGGGGAGCTGTTTTTT
-	TRBV23-1	-	TRBJ2-7	CASSPLVLGSSYEQYF	TGCGCCAGCAGTCCGCTGGTCCTGGGGAGCTCCTACGAGCAGTACTTC
-	TRBV5-4	once	TRBJ2-7	CASSVSGRTYEQYF	TGTGCCAGCAGCGTTTCCGGGAGAACCTACGAGCAGTACTTC
TRBD1	TRBV3-1/TRBV3-2	-	TRBJ1-3	CASSYGTGTGNTIYF	TGTGCCAGCAGCTACGGGACAGGGACTGGAAACACCATATATTTT
-	TRBV28	-	TRBJ1-2	CASSLQDYGYTF	TGTGCCAGCAGCCTACAGGACTATGGCTACACCTTC
-	TRBV9	-	TRBJ1-1	CASSVGGPNTEAFF	TGTGCCAGCAGCGTAGGAGGTCCGAACACTGAAGCTTTCTTT
-	TRBV11-1	-	TRBJ1-1	CASDRGINTEAFF	TGTGCCAGCGATAGGGGGATTAACACTGAAGCTTTCTTT
TRBD1	TRBV18	-	TRBJ2-2	CASSPTGGNTGELFF	TGTGCCAGCTCACCCACAGGGGGCAACACCGGGGAGCTGTTTTTT
-	TRBV19	-	TRBJ2-7	CASSPTGGGEQYF	TGTGCCAGTAGCCCTACAGGGGGAGGGGAGCAGTACTTC
-	TRBV19	few	TRBJ1-2	CASSIDRGNGYTF	TGTGCCAGTAGTATAGACCGGGGGAATGGCTACACCTTC
-	TRBV7-2	-	TRBJ1-6	CASSRTSGFSYNSPLHF	TGTGCCAGCAGCCGCACCTCCGGGTTCTCTTATAATTCACCCCTCCACTTT